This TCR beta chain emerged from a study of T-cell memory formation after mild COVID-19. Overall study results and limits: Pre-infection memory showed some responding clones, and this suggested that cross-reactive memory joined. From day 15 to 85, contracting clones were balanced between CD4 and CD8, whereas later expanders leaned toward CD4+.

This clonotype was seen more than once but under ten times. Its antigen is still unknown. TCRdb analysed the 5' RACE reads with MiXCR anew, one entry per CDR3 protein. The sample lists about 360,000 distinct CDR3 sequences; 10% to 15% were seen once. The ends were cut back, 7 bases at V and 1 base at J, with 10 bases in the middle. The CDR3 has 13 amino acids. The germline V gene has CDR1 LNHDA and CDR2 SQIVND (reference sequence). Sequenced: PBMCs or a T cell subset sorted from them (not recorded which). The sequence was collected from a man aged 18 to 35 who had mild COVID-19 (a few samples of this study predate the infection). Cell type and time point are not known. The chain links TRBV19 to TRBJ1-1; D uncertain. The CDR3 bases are TGTGCCAGTAAGGCTCTGACGAACACTGAAGCTTTCTTT. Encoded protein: CASKALTNTEAFF. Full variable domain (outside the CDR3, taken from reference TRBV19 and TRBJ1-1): DGGITQSPKYLFRKEGQNVTLSCEQNLNHDAMYWYRQDPGQGLRLIYYSQIVNDFQKGDIAEGYSVSREKKESFPLTVTSAQKNPTAFYLCASKALTNTEAFFGQGTRLTVV.